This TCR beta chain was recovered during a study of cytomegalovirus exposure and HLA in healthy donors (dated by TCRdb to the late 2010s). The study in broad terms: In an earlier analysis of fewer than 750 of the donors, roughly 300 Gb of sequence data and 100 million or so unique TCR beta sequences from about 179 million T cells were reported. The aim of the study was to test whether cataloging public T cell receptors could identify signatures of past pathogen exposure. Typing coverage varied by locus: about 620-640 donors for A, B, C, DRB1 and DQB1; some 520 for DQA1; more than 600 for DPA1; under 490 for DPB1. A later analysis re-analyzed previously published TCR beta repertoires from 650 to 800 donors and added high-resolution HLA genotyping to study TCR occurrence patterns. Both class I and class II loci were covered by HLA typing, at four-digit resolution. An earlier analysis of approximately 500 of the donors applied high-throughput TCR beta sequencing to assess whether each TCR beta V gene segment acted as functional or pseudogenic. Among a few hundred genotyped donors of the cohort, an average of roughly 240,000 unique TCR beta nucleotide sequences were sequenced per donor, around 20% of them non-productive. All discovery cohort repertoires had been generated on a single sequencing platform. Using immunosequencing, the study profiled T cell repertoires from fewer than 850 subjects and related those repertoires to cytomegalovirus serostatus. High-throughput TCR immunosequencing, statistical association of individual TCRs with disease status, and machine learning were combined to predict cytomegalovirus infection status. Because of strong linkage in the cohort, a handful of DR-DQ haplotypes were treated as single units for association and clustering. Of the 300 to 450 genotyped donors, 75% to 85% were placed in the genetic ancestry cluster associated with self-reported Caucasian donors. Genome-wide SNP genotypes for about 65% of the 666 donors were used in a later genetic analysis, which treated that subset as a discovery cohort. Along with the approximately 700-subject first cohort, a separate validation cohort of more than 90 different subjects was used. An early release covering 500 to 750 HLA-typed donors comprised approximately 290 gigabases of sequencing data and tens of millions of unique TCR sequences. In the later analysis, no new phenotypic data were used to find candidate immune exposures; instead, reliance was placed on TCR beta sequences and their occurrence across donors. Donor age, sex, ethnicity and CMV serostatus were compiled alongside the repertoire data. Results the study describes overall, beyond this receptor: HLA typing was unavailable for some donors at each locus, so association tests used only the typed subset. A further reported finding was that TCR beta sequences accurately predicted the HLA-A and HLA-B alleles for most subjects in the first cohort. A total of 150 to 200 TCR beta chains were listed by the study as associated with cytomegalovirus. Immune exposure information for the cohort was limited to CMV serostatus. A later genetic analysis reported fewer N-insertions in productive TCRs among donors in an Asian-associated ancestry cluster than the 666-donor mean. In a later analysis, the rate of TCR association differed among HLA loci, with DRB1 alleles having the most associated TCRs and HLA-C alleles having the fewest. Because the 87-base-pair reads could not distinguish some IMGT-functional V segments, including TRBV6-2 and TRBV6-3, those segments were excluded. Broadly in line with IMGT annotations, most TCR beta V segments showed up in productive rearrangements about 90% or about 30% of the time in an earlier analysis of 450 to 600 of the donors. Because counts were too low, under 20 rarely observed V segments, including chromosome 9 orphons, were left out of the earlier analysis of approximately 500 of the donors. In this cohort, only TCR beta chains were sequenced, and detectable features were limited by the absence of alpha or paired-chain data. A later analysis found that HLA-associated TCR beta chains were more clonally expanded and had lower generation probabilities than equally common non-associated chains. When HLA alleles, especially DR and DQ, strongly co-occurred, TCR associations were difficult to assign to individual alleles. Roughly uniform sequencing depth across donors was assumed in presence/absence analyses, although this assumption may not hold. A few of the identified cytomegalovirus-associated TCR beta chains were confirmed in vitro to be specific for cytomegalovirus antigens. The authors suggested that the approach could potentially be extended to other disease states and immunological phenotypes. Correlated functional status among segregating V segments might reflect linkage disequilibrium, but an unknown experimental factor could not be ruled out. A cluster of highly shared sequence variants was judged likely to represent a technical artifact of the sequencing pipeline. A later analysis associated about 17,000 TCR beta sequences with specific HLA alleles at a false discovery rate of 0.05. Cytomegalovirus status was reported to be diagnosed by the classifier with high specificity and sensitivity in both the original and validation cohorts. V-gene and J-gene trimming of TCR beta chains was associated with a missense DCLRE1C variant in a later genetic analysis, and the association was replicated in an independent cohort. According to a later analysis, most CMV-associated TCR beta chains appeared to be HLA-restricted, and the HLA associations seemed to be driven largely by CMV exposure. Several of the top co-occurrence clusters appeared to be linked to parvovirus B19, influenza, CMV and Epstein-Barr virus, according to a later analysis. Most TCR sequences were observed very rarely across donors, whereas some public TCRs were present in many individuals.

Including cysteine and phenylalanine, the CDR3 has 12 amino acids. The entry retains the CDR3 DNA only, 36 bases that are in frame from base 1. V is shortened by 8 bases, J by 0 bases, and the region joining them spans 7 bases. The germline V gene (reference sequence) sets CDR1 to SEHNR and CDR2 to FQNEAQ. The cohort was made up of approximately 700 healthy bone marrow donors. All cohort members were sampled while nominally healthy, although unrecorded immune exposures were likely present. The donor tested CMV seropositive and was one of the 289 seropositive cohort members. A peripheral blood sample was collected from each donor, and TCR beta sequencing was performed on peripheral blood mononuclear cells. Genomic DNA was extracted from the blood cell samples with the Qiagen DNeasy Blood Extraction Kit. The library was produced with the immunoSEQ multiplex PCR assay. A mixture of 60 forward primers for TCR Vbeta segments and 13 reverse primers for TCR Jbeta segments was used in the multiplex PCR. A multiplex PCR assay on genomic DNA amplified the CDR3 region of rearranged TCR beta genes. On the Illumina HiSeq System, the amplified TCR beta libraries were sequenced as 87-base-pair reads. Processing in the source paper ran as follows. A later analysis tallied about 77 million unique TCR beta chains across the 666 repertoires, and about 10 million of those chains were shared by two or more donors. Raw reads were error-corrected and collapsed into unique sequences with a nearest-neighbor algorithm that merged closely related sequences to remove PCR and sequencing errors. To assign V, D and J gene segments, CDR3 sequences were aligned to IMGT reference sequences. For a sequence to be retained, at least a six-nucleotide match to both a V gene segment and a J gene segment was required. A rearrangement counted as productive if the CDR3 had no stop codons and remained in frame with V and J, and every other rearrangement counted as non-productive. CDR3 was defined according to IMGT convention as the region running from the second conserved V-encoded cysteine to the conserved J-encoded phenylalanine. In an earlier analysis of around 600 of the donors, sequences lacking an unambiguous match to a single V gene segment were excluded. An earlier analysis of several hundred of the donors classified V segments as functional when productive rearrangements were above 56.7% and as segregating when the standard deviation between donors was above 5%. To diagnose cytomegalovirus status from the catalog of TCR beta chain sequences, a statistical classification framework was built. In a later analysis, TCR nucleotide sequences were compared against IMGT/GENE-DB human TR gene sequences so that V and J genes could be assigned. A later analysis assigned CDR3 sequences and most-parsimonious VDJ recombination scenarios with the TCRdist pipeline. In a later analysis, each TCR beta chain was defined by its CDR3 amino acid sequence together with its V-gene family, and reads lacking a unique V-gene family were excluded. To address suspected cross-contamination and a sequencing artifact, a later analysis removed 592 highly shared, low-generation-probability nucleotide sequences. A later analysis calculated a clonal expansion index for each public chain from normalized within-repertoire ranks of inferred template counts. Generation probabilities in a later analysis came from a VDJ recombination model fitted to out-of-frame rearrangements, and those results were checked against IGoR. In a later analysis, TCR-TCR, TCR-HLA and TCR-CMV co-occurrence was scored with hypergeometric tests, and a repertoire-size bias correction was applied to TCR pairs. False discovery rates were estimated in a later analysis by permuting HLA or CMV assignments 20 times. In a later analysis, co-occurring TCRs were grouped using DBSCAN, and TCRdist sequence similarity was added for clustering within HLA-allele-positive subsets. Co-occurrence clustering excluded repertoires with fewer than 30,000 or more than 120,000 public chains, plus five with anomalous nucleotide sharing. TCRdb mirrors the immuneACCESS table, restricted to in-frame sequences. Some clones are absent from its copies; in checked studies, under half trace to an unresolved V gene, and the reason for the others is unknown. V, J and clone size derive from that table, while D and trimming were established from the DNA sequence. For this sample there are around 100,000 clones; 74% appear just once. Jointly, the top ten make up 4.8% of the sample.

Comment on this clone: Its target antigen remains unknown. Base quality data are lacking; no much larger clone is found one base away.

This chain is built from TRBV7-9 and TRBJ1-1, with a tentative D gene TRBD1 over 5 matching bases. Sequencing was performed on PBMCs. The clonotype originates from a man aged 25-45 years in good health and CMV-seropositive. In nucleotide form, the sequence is TGTGCCAGCGGCAGGGTGAACACTGAAGCTTTCTTT. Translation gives CASGRVNTEAFF.